The 20 T cell receptor beta chains in this list originate from one sample, sequenced in a study of cytomegalovirus exposure and HLA in healthy donors. PCR involved 60 Vbeta and 13 Jbeta primers. The data were produced by immunoSEQ multiplex PCR, yet TCRdb's version contains in-frame clones alone and is incomplete. The sample gives approximately 88,000 clones, around 60% of which show up once; approximately 3% is in the top ten. Sample: PBMCs. Receptors originate from a man in his 60s in good health and CMV-seronegative.

This chain connects TRBV19 to TRBJ2-2; 9 bases are a match to TRBD2. In germline, CDR1 is LNHDA, CDR2 SQIVND (reference sequence). The V segment lost 4 bases and the J segment 3 bases; nucleotides outside the gene matches: 0. The CDR3 has 14 amino acids. The CDR3 nucleotides are TGTGCCAGTAGTACTAGCGGGGACACCGGGGAGCTGTTTTTT. Translated: CASSTSGDTGELFF.

J is TRBJ2-5 and V is TRBV30, with 9 bases aligning to TRBD2. Trimming cost V 7 bases and J 5 bases; bases outside gene matches: 11. This CDR3 has 14 amino acids. The V gene's germline CDR1 is GTSNPN and CDR2 SVGIG (reference sequence). For the CDR3, the DNA is TGTGCCTCGGGGTTGGCGGGAGGGGGGGAGACCCAGTACTTC. Translating gives CASGLAGGGETQYF.

CDR3 region: CASSLGRGLGYTF. CDR3 sequence (DNA): TGTGCCAGCAGTTTGGGCAGGGGGCTTGGCTACACCTTC. V is TRBV27 and J is TRBJ1-2; 8 bases are shared with TRBD1. Germline V gene data show CDR1 as MNHEY and CDR2 as SMNVEV (reference sequence). The trim removed 3 bases at V and 7 bases at J, leaving 4 bases unmatched. CDR3 length: 13 residues.

This clone has a handful of counts. The chain employs TRBV29-1 and TRBJ2-1, with 8 bases aligning to TRBD2. In germline, CDR1 is SQVTM, CDR2 ANQGSEA. This CDR3 has 13 residues. Losses at the gene ends were 6 bases for V and 3 bases for J; bases not matched to a gene: 4. CDR3 in DNA: TGCAGCGTCCCGGGACTAGACTACAATGAGCAGTTCTTC. This sequence encodes CSVPGLDYNEQFF.

The chain uses TRBV15 and TRBJ2-1; TRBD1 might be the D (6 bases). From germline, CDR1 is LNHNV and CDR2 YYDKDF (reference sequence). Trimming cost V 2 bases and J 2 bases, with 7 bases left between them. The CDR3 totals 14 residues. CDR3 nucleotides: TGTGCCACCAGCAGACAGGGGCCCTACAATGAGCAGTTCTTC. This encodes CATSRQGPYNEQFF.

CDR3 sequence: CASSVTGYNQPQHF. The CDR3 DNA reads as TGTGCCAGCAGTGTCACAGGCTACAATCAGCCCCAGCATTTT. The V gene is TRBV6-6, the J gene TRBJ1-5, with a weak D call TRBD1 (5 bases). V gave up 5 bases and J gave up 3 bases, with 11 bases separating them. This CDR3 has 14 residues. CDR1 MNHNY and CDR2 SVGAGI come from the germline V gene (reference sequence).

This clone was seen a few times. V and J are TRBV5-5 and TRBJ2-7; 11 bases align to TRBD2. The V and J ends lost 3 bases and 0 bases, in that order; junction bases with no gene match: 11. CDR3 size: 18 residues. Per the germline V gene, CDR1 is SGHKS and CDR2 is YYEKEE (reference sequence). CDR3 DNA: TGTGCCAGCAGCTCGGTATCTAGCGGGAGGACCTACTCCTACGAGCAGTACTTC. As protein: CASSSVSSGRTYSYEQYF.

This clone was observed a handful of times. The V gene is TRBV27, the J gene TRBJ1-2, with 10 nucleotides matching TRBD1. CDR1 MNHEY and CDR2 SMNVEV come from the germline V gene (reference sequence). The V segment lost 5 bases and the J segment 3 bases; nucleotides outside the gene matches: 6. CDR3 length: 15 residues. This CDR3 is CASSLLTGGYYGYTF. The CDR3 nucleotides are TGTGCCAGCAGTCTCCTGACAGGGGGCTACTATGGCTACACCTTC.

The chain carries TRBV5-4 and TRBJ1-5; D is unresolved. This CDR3 comprises 15 residues. Trimming took 0 bases from V and 0 from J, leaving 7 bases between them. Germline V CDR1 and CDR2: SGHNT, YYREEE (reference sequence). The chain's CDR3 is CASSLDGNSNQPQHF. The CDR3, as DNA: TGTGCCAGCAGCTTGGACGGGAATAGCAATCAGCCCCAGCATTTT.

There are a few counts of this clone. The V call is TRBV7-2, the J call TRBJ2-7; 8 bases line up with TRBD2. Looked up from germline, CDR1 is SGHTA and CDR2 is FQGNSA. The ends lost 5 bases at V and 6 bases at J; junction bases unmatched: 12. CDR3 length: 15 amino acids. The CDR3 region is CASSRAGAGRVEQYF. The CDR3 nucleotides are TGTGCCAGCAGCCGAGCGGGGGCCGGCAGGGTCGAGCAGTACTTC. Combining the CDR3 with reference TRBV7-2 and TRBJ2-7 gives the whole variable domain GAGVSQSPSNKVTEKGKDVELRCDPISGHTALYWYRQSLGQGLEFLIYFQGNSAPDKSGLPSDRFSAERTGGSVSTLTIQRTQQEDSAVYLCASSRAGAGRVEQYFGPGTRLTVT.

This clone came up once. The genes are TRBV13 and TRBJ1-1; D might be TRBD1 (5 bases). Trimming took off 2 bases at V and 10 bases at J, with 11 bases between the two ends. The CDR3 covers 12 residues. CDR1 is PRHDT, CDR2 FYEKMQ, per germline (reference sequence). The CDR3 here is CASSLNVGGAFF. DNA of the CDR3: TGTGCCAGCAGCTTAAATGTGGGGGGAGCTTTCTTT.

The J gene is TRBJ1-3, the V gene TRBV28; TRBD1 might be the D (5 bases). Trimming shortened V by 3 bases and J by 4 bases, and 13 bases separated the two germline ends. This CDR3 region has 15 residues. Germline lookup yields CDR1 MDHEN and CDR2 SYDVKM. The CDR3 DNA follows: TGTGCCAGCAGTTTCCGGGGGATTGTGGGAAACACCATATATTTT. It yields the protein CASSFRGIVGNTIYF.

This clone was seen only a few times. This chain joins TRBV6-1 and TRBJ2-1, with D possibly matching TRBD1 (6 bases). Trimming cost V 4 bases and J 4 bases, with 14 bases left between them. The V gene's germline CDR1 is MNHNS and CDR2 SASEGT. The CDR3 has 15 amino acids. The CDR3 nucleotides are TGTGCCAGCAGTGTGGACAGCTCTGGATACAATGAGCAGTTCTTC. It is translated as CASSVDSSGYNEQFF.

This clone was counted a single time. The chain employs TRBV6-1 and TRBJ1-1, with 9 bases that match TRBD1. Trimming removed 4 bases from V and 4 bases from J; junction bases left unmatched: 7. Germline assignment: CDR1 MNHNS and CDR2 SASEGT. CDR3 length: 15 residues. CDR3 in amino acids: CASSGGQGRSTEAFF. The CDR3 DNA reads TGTGCCAGCAGTGGGGGACAGGGTAGGAGCACTGAAGCTTTCTTT.

The chain recombines TRBV2 with TRBJ1-6; no firm D call. CDR3 length: 13 amino acids. From germline, CDR1 is SNHLY and CDR2 FYNNEI. The germline V and J ends were trimmed by 6 bases and 3 bases, with 6 bases remaining between them. This CDR3 is CASRPNYNSPLHF. The CDR3, as DNA: TGTGCCAGCAGGCCTAACTATAATTCACCCCTCCACTTT.

Only a few counts were recorded for this clone. The chain joins TRBV2 to TRBJ2-2; no firm D call. V lost 4 bases, J lost 6 bases, and 9 bases lay in between. Germline-derived CDR1 and CDR2 are SNHLY and FYNNEI. The CDR3 loop spans 13 amino acids. CDR3 in amino acids: CASSVEKAGELFF. CDR3 DNA: TGTGCCAGCAGTGTAGAAAAAGCCGGGGAGCTGTTTTTT.

This chain connects TRBV28 to TRBJ2-5, with TRBD2 identical over 8 bases. The end of the DNA aligns better with TRBJ2-7, so the J call may be wrong. The CDR3 has 14 amino acids. CDR1 and CDR2 from the germline V gene are MDHEN and SYDVKM. The CDR3, as DNA: TGTGCCAGCAGTTTCCAGCGGGGGACCTACGAGCAGTACTTC. Its protein product is CASSFQRGTYEQYF.

The chain couples TRBV6-6 to TRBJ1-5, with 8 positions matching TRBD1. This CDR3 region has 14 residues. The germline gives CDR1 MNHNY, CDR2 SVGAGI (reference sequence). V was clipped by 4 bases and J by 6 bases; unmatched bases: 5. CDR3 DNA: TGTGCCAGCAGTTTCAGGGGGCAGGCTCAGCCCCAGCATTTT. Its protein product is CASSFRGQAQPQHF.

The V gene is TRBV18, the J gene TRBJ2-2; TRBD1 matches at 7 bases. The V gene end was trimmed by 6 bases and the J gene end by 0 bases; junction bases not matched to a gene: 4. There are 15 residues in the CDR3. Germline loops: CDR1 KGHSH, CDR2 LQKENI. CDR3 in amino acids: CASSFGQANTGELFF. The CDR3 DNA reads TGTGCCAGCTCCTTTGGACAGGCGAACACCGGGGAGCTGTTTTTT.

This clone was seen only a few times. The V call is TRBV14, the J call TRBJ1-3, with a tentative D call TRBD1 (5 bases). This CDR3 spans 15 amino acids. Germline V gene sequence: CDR1 SGHDN, CDR2 FVKESK. Trimming took 2 bases from V and 4 from J, leaving 12 bases between them. CDR3 coding DNA: TGTGCCAGCAGCCAACACCAGGGTTCAGGAAACACCATATATTTT. It codes for CASSQHQGSGNTIYF.